These 28 T cell receptor beta chains were sequenced from one sample in a study of blood T cell repertoires in COVID-19. Assay used: immunoSEQ multiplex PCR; TCRdb lists only in-frame clones, some missing. The table includes 330,000 or so clones, around 90% detected once. The specimen sequenced was peripheral blood. These receptors all stem from a man aged 25-45 years with COVID-19, enrolled during active disease.

The chain recombines TRBV27 with TRBJ1-5; 10 positions match TRBD1. CDR1 is MNHEY and CDR2 is SMNVEV in the germline V gene (reference sequence). J was trimmed by 5 bases and V by 6 bases; bases with no gene match: 4. The CDR3 loop spans 14 amino acids. The CDR3 DNA follows: TGTGCCAGCAGCCCCGGACAGGGGGATCAGCCCCAGCATTTT. Amino acids: CASSPGQGDQPQHF.

The chain uses TRBV21-1 and TRBJ2-7; the table calls TRBD2, which could not be checked here. TRBV21-1 is shown as a pseudogene. The CDR3 sequence is 15 residues long. CDR3 nucleotides: TGTGCCAGCACCCCGGGACTAGCGGGAGTCTACGAGCAGTACTTC. Its translation is CASTPGLAGVYEQYF.

The V call is TRBV28, the J call TRBJ1-2; tentatively, D is TRBD1 (6 bases). Germline V gene lookup returns CDR1 MDHEN and CDR2 SYDVKM. This CDR3 is 11 amino acids long. The germline V and J ends were trimmed by 8 bases and 3 bases, with 7 bases remaining between them. CDR3 sequence: CASGGDYGYTF. The DNA for the CDR3 is TGTGCCAGCGGGGGCGACTATGGCTACACCTTC.

This sequence joins TRBV12-5 and TRBJ2-3; tentatively, D is TRBD2 (6 bases). With 2 bases removed from V and 4 bases from J, the gap between germline ends came to 16 bases. CDR1 is LGHNT and CDR2 is FRNRAP in the germline V gene. The CDR3 spans 16 residues. Here the CDR3 reads CASGLPRGGYADTQYF. The CDR3 DNA sequence: TGTGCTAGTGGTTTGCCAAGAGGAGGGTACGCAGATACGCAGTATTTT.

The chain couples TRBV6-1 to TRBJ2-5; maybe TRBD1 (5 bases). V lost 3 bases, J lost 1 base, and 6 bases lay in between. The CDR3 has 13 residues. Germline V gene lookup returns CDR1 MNHNS and CDR2 SASEGT. This chain's CDR3 is CASSEQGQETQYF. In DNA, the CDR3 is TGTGCCAGCAGTGAGCAGGGCCAAGAGACCCAGTACTTC.

The CDR3, as DNA: TGCGCCAGCAGCTTAGGACAGGATACCTACGAGCAGTACTTC. Translated: CASSLGQDTYEQYF. The rearrangement links TRBV5-1 to TRBJ2-7; TRBD1 matches 7 bases. Per the germline V gene, CDR1 is SGHRS and CDR2 is YFSETQ. V shed 2 bases and J 2 bases; nucleotides not matched to a gene: 4. The CDR3 is made up of 14 amino acids. The full variable domain, its missing parts supplied by reference TRBV5-1 and TRBJ2-7, is KAGVTQTPRYLIKTRGQQVTLSCSPISGHRSVSWYQQTPGQGLQFLFEYFSETQRNKGNFPGRFSGRQFSNSRSEMNVSTLELGDSALYLCASSLGQDTYEQYFGPGTRLTVT.

This chain joins TRBV27 and TRBJ1-2; TRBD1 might be the D (6 bases). With 5 bases removed from V and 6 bases from J, the gap between germline ends came to 25 bases. The CDR3 consists of 17 residues. Germline V gene data show CDR1 as MNHEY and CDR2 as SMNVEV (reference sequence). The CDR3 protein is CASSTFIRSQGGNGYTF. The CDR3 bases are TGTGCCAGCAGTACATTCATCCGGTCACAGGGAGGGAATGGCTACACCTTC.

V gene TRBV7-2 combines with J gene TRBJ1-2, with TRBD1 matching over 8 bases. Per the germline V gene, CDR1 is SGHTA and CDR2 is FQGNSA. The ends lost 4 bases at V and 0 bases at J; junction bases unmatched: 4. The CDR3 contains 15 residues. The CDR3 reads CASSSRGRTNYGYTF. The CDR3 nucleotides read TGTGCCAGCAGCTCCAGGGGGCGTACTAACTATGGCTACACCTTC.

CDR3 sequence reads: CASSWGLAGEETQYF. In DNA form, the CDR3 reads TGTGCCAGCAGCTGGGGACTAGCGGGGGAAGAGACCCAGTACTTC. This chain links TRBV5-4 with TRBJ2-5; 14 bases align to TRBD2. The V gene's germline CDR1 is SGHNT and CDR2 YYREEE (reference sequence). The CDR3 spans 15 residues. Unmatched junction bases numbered 1, after V lost 3 bases and J lost 3 bases.

Here the CDR3 reads CASCLRTGNYNEQFF. The CDR3 DNA reads as TGTGCCAGCTGTTTACGGACAGGGAACTACAATGAGCAGTTCTTC. The chain employs TRBV7-2 and TRBJ2-1; 8 bases fit TRBD1. The CDR3 has 15 amino acids. V was pared by 8 bases and J by 3 bases, with 9 bases of the junction left unmatched. Germline V CDR1 and CDR2: SGHTA, FQGNSA.

The CDR3 reads CASSWGTGGSEQYF. The CDR3 DNA reads TGTGCCAGCAGCTGGGGGACAGGGGGGTCGGAGCAGTACTTC. The chain joins TRBV5-5 to TRBJ2-7; TRBD1 matches at 11 bases. Trimming cost V 3 bases and J 7 bases; bases outside gene matches: 6. Germline values: CDR1 SGHKS, CDR2 YYEKEE (reference sequence). This CDR3 spans 14 amino acids.

The chain is built from TRBV4-2 and TRBJ1-5; D remains ambiguous. The V gene's germline CDR1 is LGHNA and CDR2 YNFKEQ. This CDR3 spans 15 amino acids. V lost 0 bases and J lost 5, with 11 bases in between. CDR3 residues: CASSQEAVGDQPQHF. DNA of the CDR3: TGTGCCAGCAGCCAAGAGGCAGTTGGAGATCAGCCCCAGCATTTT.

The genes are TRBV10-3 and TRBJ1-2; D is unresolved. The V end was cut by 4 bases, the J end by 7 bases, with 10 bases between. This CDR3 has 12 residues. The germline V gene encodes CDR1 ENHRY and CDR2 SYGVKD. The DNA of the CDR3 is TGTGCCATCAGTGGAGGGTCTCCTGGCTACACCTTC. It encodes CAISGGSPGYTF.

This chain uses TRBV6-5 with TRBJ2-2; D not certain. The CDR3 loop spans 14 amino acids. Deletions cut 0 bases from V and 3 bases from J, with 5 bases between. Germline V lookup: CDR1 MNHEY, CDR2 SVGAGI. The CDR3 region is CASSYSSYTGELFF. DNA for the CDR3: TGTGCCAGCAGTTACTCGAGCTACACCGGGGAGCTGTTTTTT.

V gene TRBV28 combines with J gene TRBJ1-2, with D perhaps matching TRBD1 (6 bases). Germline values: CDR1 MDHEN, CDR2 SYDVKM. This CDR3 is built from 13 residues. V lost 3 bases, J lost 8 bases, and 13 bases lay in between. The CDR3 loop reads CASSFTGIGGYTF. CDR3 nucleotides: TGTGCCAGCAGTTTTACAGGGATAGGAGGCTACACCTTC.

CDR3 protein: CASSWTGRNSPLHF. The CDR3 bases are TGTGCCAGCAGCTGGACAGGGCGGAATTCACCCCTCCACTTT. This chain joins TRBV11-2 and TRBJ1-6; the match to TRBD1 covers 8 bases. This CDR3 has 14 amino acids. Trimming at V came to 4 bases and at J to 7 bases, leaving 3 bases not matched to a gene. The V gene's germline CDR1 is SGHAT and CDR2 FQNNGV.

The CDR3: CASSYGQGGYEQYF. CDR3 coding DNA: TGTGCCAGCAGTTACGGACAGGGGGGCTACGAGCAGTACTTC. This chain connects TRBV6-5 to TRBJ2-7, with TRBD1 matching over 10 bases. The CDR3 length is 14 residues. Trimming cost V 2 bases and J 3 bases; bases outside gene matches: 1. Germline-derived CDR1 and CDR2 are MNHEY and SVGAGI.

The V gene is TRBV19, the J gene TRBJ2-5; the match to TRBD2 covers 13 bases. Germline CDR1 is LNHDA and CDR2 is SQIVND (reference sequence). The CDR3 spans 15 residues. Germline trimming cut 5 bases from V and 6 bases from J; bases unmatched to any gene: 6. For the CDR3, the DNA is TGTGCCAGTAGTTCCGGACTAGCGGGAGATCAGACCCAGTACTTC. Translated: CASSSGLAGDQTQYF.

The V call is TRBV27, the J call TRBJ2-3; 11 bases fit TRBD2. Losses at the gene ends were 1 base for V and 0 bases for J; bases not matched to a gene: 3. The CDR3 spans 17 residues. Germline V gives CDR1 MNHEY, CDR2 SMNVEV (reference sequence). The CDR3 protein is CASSLYRTSGSTDTQYF. The CDR3 nucleotides are TGTGCCAGCAGTTTATATAGGACTAGCGGGAGCACAGATACGCAGTATTTT.

V and J are TRBV28 and TRBJ1-5, with TRBD1 identical over 9 bases. This CDR3 is 16 amino acids long. Trimming took 4 bases from V and 5 from J; bases not matched to a gene: 9. Germline V lookup: CDR1 MDHEN, CDR2 SYDVKM. CDR3 protein: CASSSYWTGDHQPQHF. The CDR3 bases are TGTGCCAGCAGTTCGTATTGGACAGGGGACCATCAGCCCCAGCATTTT.

The chain carries TRBV5-8 and TRBJ1-1; tentatively, D is TRBD1 (6 bases). There are 14 residues in the CDR3. Germline CDR1 is SGHTS and CDR2 is YDEGEE. The germline V and J ends were trimmed by 5 bases and 4 bases, with 15 bases remaining between them. The CDR3, as DNA: TGTGCCAGCAGGTTCAGGGGCGAGGGCACTGAAGCTTTCTTT. As protein: CASRFRGEGTEAFF. Together with reference TRBV5-8 and TRBJ1-1, the CDR3 gives the full variable domain: EAGVTQSPTHLIKTRGQQATLRCSPISGHTSVYWYQQALGLGLQFLLWYDEGEERNRGNFPPRFSGRQFPNYSSELNVNALELEDSALYLCASRFRGEGTEAFFGQGTRLTVV.

This clone was detected only once. This sequence joins TRBV5-6 and TRBJ2-7; 8 bases line up with TRBD1. This CDR3 is built from 15 residues. V lost 0 bases and J lost 4; bases outside the gene matches: 6. The germline V gene has CDR1 SGHDT and CDR2 YYEEEE. The CDR3: CASSLGQGLGYEQYF. CDR3 sequence (DNA): TGTGCCAGCAGCTTGGGACAGGGGCTGGGTTACGAGCAGTACTTC.

The chain links TRBV2 to TRBJ2-3; the match to TRBD2 covers 9 bases. After removal of 10 bases from V and 2 bases from J, the junction contained 10 bases not matched to a gene. The germline gives CDR1 SNHLY, CDR2 FYNNEI. The CDR3 sequence is 15 residues long. The CDR3 spells CATTSGWSATDTQYF. CDR3 DNA sequence: TGTGCCACAACTAGCGGGTGGAGTGCCACAGATACGCAGTATTTT.

The chain combines TRBV6-2 or TRBV6-3 with TRBJ2-1, with 14 bases aligning to TRBD2. The trim removed 5 bases at V and 1 base at J, leaving 13 bases unmatched. CDR3 length equals 20 residues. Germline V lookup: CDR1 MNHEY, CDR2 SVGEGT. CDR3 region: CASSPMTGLAGVGSYNEQFF. CDR3 in DNA: TGTGCCAGCAGTCCGATGACGGGACTAGCGGGAGTAGGTTCCTACAATGAGCAGTTCTTC.

This chain links TRBV4-1 with TRBJ2-5, with 10 bases lining up with TRBD2. This CDR3 has 16 amino acids. Germline loops: CDR1 MGHRA, CDR2 YSYEKL. J gave up 5 bases and V 1 base, and 7 bases lay outside the gene matches. CDR3 nucleotide sequence: TGCGCCAGCAGCCAAGGAAGCGGGAGGGCCGGGGAGACCCAGTACTTC. It yields the protein CASSQGSGRAGETQYF.

J is TRBJ1-5 and V is TRBV27; the D gene is possibly TRBD1 (6 bases). CDR3 length equals 16 residues. Trimming pared 6 bases from V and 4 bases from J, leaving 19 bases between. Looked up from germline, CDR1 is MNHEY and CDR2 is SMNVEV (reference sequence). As DNA, the CDR3 is TGTGCCAGCAGACCGACACTTGGGACACAAAATCAGCCCCAGCATTTT. Translated: CASRPTLGTQNQPQHF.

This clone was detected only a few times. This chain joins TRBV10-3 and TRBJ2-7; no clear D. The germline V gene encodes CDR1 ENHRY and CDR2 SYGVKD. CDR3 length: 13 amino acids. V was clipped by 8 bases and J by 2 bases, with 13 bases between them. CDR3 sequence reads: CAILETRTYEQYF. In DNA form, the CDR3 reads TGTGCCATCCTTGAGACAAGGACCTACGAGCAGTACTTC.

V usage is TRBV27 and J usage is TRBJ2-1; 12 bases fit TRBD2. Unmatched junction bases numbered 6, after V lost 4 bases and J lost 8 bases. Germline V lookup: CDR1 MNHEY, CDR2 SMNVEV (reference sequence). This CDR3 is 15 amino acids long. In DNA form, the CDR3 reads TGTGCCAGCAGTTCTCTAGCGGGAGGGATCGATGAGCAGTTCTTC. Its protein product is CASSSLAGGIDEQFF.